The clone carrying this TCR beta chain was observed a few times. Its specificity is not known. One end of the junction is discordant with germline, which a read error may explain. The same CDR3 also results from other DNA sequences found in this sample. The data belong to a study of OX40 agonist ivuxolimab in advanced cancers. Looking at the study overall: Dose-escalation cases comprised hepatocellular carcinoma, melanoma, renal cell or head and neck cancer. A history of anti-PD-1, anti-PD-L1 or anti-CTLA-4 therapy was acceptable, and approximately 39% had some.

Study-wide results and caveats: With doses of 0.1 to 3.0 mg/kg, CD4+ and CD8+ blood T cells had undergone clonal expansion by week 6.

Some clones are missing from TCRdb's copy, which holds only in-frame ones; the method was immunoSEQ multiplex PCR. The table shows around 46,000 clones, with roughly 84% occurring only once. Germline lookup yields CDR1 MNHNS and CDR2 SASEGT. The CDR3 extends over 15 amino acids. Sequencing was performed on CD4+ or CD8+ T cells sorted from blood, taken in a trial of the OX40 agonist ivuxolimab. This chain uses TRBV6-1 with TRBJ2-7, with TRBD1 identical over 8 bases. This clonotype was obtained from an adult with an advanced solid tumor such as melanoma, head and neck, liver or kidney cancer. The CDR3 protein is CASREGQGPSYEQYF. In nucleotides, the CDR3 is TGTGCCAGCAGGGAAGGACAGGGACCCTCCTACGAGCAGTACTTC.